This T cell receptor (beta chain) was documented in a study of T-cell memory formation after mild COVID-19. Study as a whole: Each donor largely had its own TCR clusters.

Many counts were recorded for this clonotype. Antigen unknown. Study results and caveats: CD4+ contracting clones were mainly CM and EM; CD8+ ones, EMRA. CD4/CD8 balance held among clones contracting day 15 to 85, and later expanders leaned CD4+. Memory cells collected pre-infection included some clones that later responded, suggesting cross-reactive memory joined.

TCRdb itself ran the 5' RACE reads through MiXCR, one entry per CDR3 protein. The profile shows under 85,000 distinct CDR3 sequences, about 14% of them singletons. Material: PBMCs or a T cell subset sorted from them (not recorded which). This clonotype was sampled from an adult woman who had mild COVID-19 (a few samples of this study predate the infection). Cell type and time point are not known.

CDR3 nucleotides: TGCGCCAGCAGTCAGTCCGGGACAGGGTTAAAGACCCAGTACTTC. It codes for CASSQSGTGLKTQYF. The chain links TRBV23-1 to TRBJ2-5; 9 bases fit TRBD1. TRBV23-1 is an open reading frame whose function is uncertain. The trim removed 3 bases at V and 6 bases at J, leaving 8 bases unmatched. This CDR3 spans 15 amino acids.